These 3 T cell receptor beta chains were all obtained from the same sample, sequenced in a study of T cell clones after liver transplantation. The repertoire was sequenced with immunoSEQ multiplex PCR; TCRdb's copy has only in-frame clones and lacks some. The sample contains about 120,000 clones, 90% of which appear only once. Source: CD4+ T cells from blood, taken 12 months after liver transplant. The receptors shown here come from a human patient who received a liver transplant. Some T cells may possibly be graft donor cells.

The J gene is TRBJ2-7, the V gene TRBV6-1; 9 bases align to TRBD1. V lost 8 bases and J lost 6; bases outside the gene matches: 14. The CDR3 is made up of 15 amino acids. The germline V gene encodes CDR1 MNHNS and CDR2 SASEGT. CDR3 loop: CASRRDRARGSEQYF. The CDR3 region has the DNA TGTGCCAGCCGCCGGGACAGGGCGCGCGGTAGCGAGCAGTACTTC.

The sample holds a few counts of this clone. The gene calls are TRBV9 and TRBJ2-1, with 8 positions matching TRBD1. This CDR3 comprises 14 residues. CDR1 is SGDLS and CDR2 is YYNGEE in the germline V gene. Trimming at V came to 5 bases and at J to 5 bases, leaving 6 bases not matched to a gene. This CDR3 is CASSKADRDNEQFF. DNA of the CDR3: TGTGCCAGCAGTAAGGCGGACAGGGACAATGAGCAGTTCTTC. Based on the CDR3 plus reference TRBV9 and TRBJ2-1, the full variable domain is DSGVTQTPKHLITATGQRVTLRCSPRSGDLSVYWYQQSLDQGLQFLIQYYNGEERAKGNILERFSAQQFPDLHSELNLSSLELGDSALYFCASSKADRDNEQFFGPGTRLTVL.

The J gene is TRBJ2-5, the V gene TRBV27; 8 nucleotides align to TRBD1. CDR3 length: 13 amino acids. Germline loops: CDR1 MNHEY, CDR2 SMNVEV (reference sequence). V trimming: 8 bases; J trimming: 4 bases; junction bases outside the gene matches: 6. CDR3 DNA sequence: TGTGCCAGCGGCAGGGGGCTGGGAGAGACCCAGTACTTC. Translating gives CASGRGLGETQYF.